Below, 23 T cell receptor beta chains from the same sample are listed, as sequenced in a study of T cells in Graves' hyperthyroidism and ophthalmopathy (dated by TCRdb to between 2018 and 2021). Library prep was done by multiplex PCR. The instrument was an Illumina HiSeq 2000. TCR beta CDR3 regions were amplified from RNA transcripts. The TCR CDR3 was subjected to a first round of RT-PCR using the HTBI primer set and the Qiagen OneStep RT-PCR kit. TCRdb cleaned the public reads at Q25 with fastp, built clones with MiXCR and kept in-frame beta chains. Rows with a matching CDR3 protein are joined into one entry that keeps the most common DNA and genes. The table for this sample lists hundreds of thousands of distinct CDR3 sequences; approximately 42% of them were counted only once. 6.5% to 9% of the sample goes to the ten largest clones. The source material was peripheral blood or thyroid tissue (not recorded which). These TCRs come from an adult man with Graves' disease, either hyperthyroidism or ophthalmopathy (not recorded which).

The chain couples TRBV7-8 to TRBJ2-7; TRBD2 matches at 7 bases. The CDR3 totals 16 residues. The V gene's germline CDR1 is SGHVS and CDR2 FQNEAQ. Losses at the gene ends were 5 bases for V and 4 bases for J; bases not matched to a gene: 14. The CDR3 spells CASSREAGISLYEQYF. DNA for the CDR3: TGTGCCAGCAGCCGGGAGGCGGGCATCTCCCTTTACGAGCAGTACTTC. The variable domain in full, with the rest retrieved from reference TRBV7-8 and TRBJ2-7, is GAGVSQSPRYKVAKRGQDVALRCDPISGHVSLFWYQQALGQGPEFLTYFQNEAQLDKSGLPSDRFFAERPEGSVSTLKIQRTQQEDSAVYLCASSREAGISLYEQYFGPGTRLTVT.

This clonotype showed up just a few times. V and J are TRBV6-5 and TRBJ1-6; D is perhaps TRBD1 (6 bases). V was trimmed by 0 bases and J by 9 bases, leaving 12 bases between them. Looked up from germline, CDR1 is MNHEY and CDR2 is SVGAGI. The CDR3 sequence is 15 residues long. CDR3 bases: TGTGCCAGCAGTTACTCGAGGGGGGCAGGTTCACCCCTCCACTTT. Its translation: CASSYSRGAGSPLHF.

This clonotype occurred a few times. The genes are TRBV9 and TRBJ1-2; D is uncertain. Trimming shortened V by 7 bases and J by 4 bases, and 14 bases separated the two germline ends. The CDR3 loop spans 13 amino acids. Germline V gene sequence: CDR1 SGDLS, CDR2 YYNGEE. For the CDR3, the DNA is TGTGCCAGCGGACCCGGAGGAAGCTATGGCTACACCTTC. Amino acids: CASGPGGSYGYTF.

Concerning this clonotype itself: The missing conserved phenylalanine or tryptophan at the end of this CDR3 makes a read error likely. The gene calls are TRBV9 and TRBJ1-1; D remains ambiguous. V was cut by 4 bases and J by 2 bases, with 18 bases left in between. This CDR3 contains 16 residues. Germline CDR1 reads SGDLS; CDR2 reads YYNGEE. CDR3 amino acids: CASSPPAGRRNTEAFL. The CDR3 nucleotides read TGTGCCAGCAGCCCTCCCGCCGGACGGAGAAACACTGAAGCTTTCCTT.

The V call is TRBV5-1, the J call TRBJ2-7; D perhaps matches TRBD2 (5 bases). Germline lookup yields CDR1 SGHRS and CDR2 YFSETQ. V lost 0 bases and J lost 3, with 16 bases in between. The CDR3 contains 16 residues. This chain's CDR3 is CASSLAGSSSFYEQYF. The CDR3 bases are TGCGCCAGCAGCTTGGCGGGGAGTAGCTCCTTCTACGAGCAGTACTTC.

The chain is built from TRBV7-3 and TRBJ1-5; 8 nucleotides match TRBD1. CDR1 is SGHTA, CDR2 FQGTGA, per germline. The ends lost 5 bases at V and 4 bases at J; junction bases unmatched: 10. This CDR3 contains 16 residues. The CDR3 here is CASSLRGRGGNQPQHF. The CDR3 DNA follows: TGTGCCAGCAGCCTCAGGGGGCGGGGCGGGAATCAGCCCCAGCATTTT.

This clonotype was counted ten times or more. The chain links TRBV7-9 to TRBJ1-2, with D hard to call. Germline CDR1 and CDR2: SEHNR and FQNEAQ (reference sequence). There are 15 residues in the CDR3. V was shortened by 3 bases and J by 8 bases, with 19 bases between the two germline ends. The CDR3 DNA reads TGTGCCAGCAGCTTGTCCTCCGGCGGGATATACGGCTACACCTTC. This translates into CASSLSSGGIYGYTF.

This clonotype showed up just once. The V gene is TRBV10-3, the J gene TRBJ1-2; tentatively, D is TRBD1 (5 bases). V was cut by 4 bases and J by 8 bases, with 23 bases left in between. Germline lookup yields CDR1 ENHRY and CDR2 SYGVKD. This CDR3 has 16 amino acids. This CDR3 is CAISVTSGTKLGGYTF. The DNA of the CDR3 is TGTGCCATCAGTGTGACTAGCGGGACCAAACTCGGCGGCTACACCTTC.

This clonotype has a handful of counts. The gene calls are TRBV5-1 and TRBJ1-1; 8 bases line up with TRBD1. Germline assignment: CDR1 SGHRS and CDR2 YFSETQ. The CDR3 contains 17 residues. J gave up 1 base and V 2 bases, and 10 bases lay outside the gene matches. Written as DNA, the CDR3 is TGCGCCAGCAGCTTCCGAGGACAGGGTAGTCGGAACACTGAAGCTTTCTTT. Translated: CASSFRGQGSRNTEAFF.

The chain recombines TRBV29-1 with TRBJ2-7; TRBD1 aligns across 9 bases. From germline, CDR1 is SQVTM and CDR2 ANQGSEA. This CDR3 spans 12 amino acids. The V and J ends lost 7 bases and 3 bases, in that order; junction bases with no gene match: 4. Here the CDR3 DNA reads TGCAGCGCCAGACAGGGGGTCTACGAGCAGTACTTC. It encodes CSARQGVYEQYF.

The chain links TRBV7-9 to TRBJ1-1; D perhaps matches TRBD1 (5 bases). V was pared by 5 bases and J by 1 base, with 8 bases between. CDR3 size: 13 residues. From germline, CDR1 is SEHNR and CDR2 FQNEAQ (reference sequence). The CDR3 bases are TGTGCCAGCAGCGGTGGACAGAACACTGAAGCTTTCTTT. This gives the protein CASSGGQNTEAFF.

This clonotype was recorded a few times. This chain uses TRBV2 with TRBJ1-1; tentatively, D is TRBD1 (5 bases). CDR1 is SNHLY, CDR2 FYNNEI, per germline. This CDR3 comprises 14 residues. Trimming removed 7 bases at V and 0 bases at J, with 12 bases between. Written as DNA, the CDR3 is TGTGCCAGCATAACAGGACGGATGAACACTGAAGCTTTCTTT. Translation gives CASITGRMNTEAFF.

This clonotype came up many times. The rearrangement joins TRBV19 to TRBJ2-2; no firm D call. Germline lookup yields CDR1 LNHDA and CDR2 SQIVND (reference sequence). V was pared by 3 bases and J by 7 bases, with 12 bases between. This CDR3 contains 14 residues. The CDR3 nucleotides are TGTGCCAGTAGTATGAAAGGGTTTGGCGGGGAGCTGTTTTTT. It yields the protein CASSMKGFGGELFF.

This clonotype has only a few counts. Its ends do not fully match the called genes, so a read error is possible. The V gene is TRBV20-1, the J gene TRBJ2-5; D unclear. The germline CDR1 and CDR2 sequences are DFQATT and SNEGSKA (reference sequence). The CDR3 covers 12 residues. The CDR3 DNA follows: TGCAATGCTAGTAGGATTATGGAGACCCAGTACTTC. Amino acid sequence: CNASRIMETQYF.

This sequence joins TRBV25-1 and TRBJ1-1; the D is unclear. In germline, CDR1 is MGHDK, CDR2 SYGVNS. V lost 7 bases, J lost 0 bases, and 9 bases lay in between. The CDR3 consists of 13 residues. The CDR3 sequence is CASTSHVNTEAFF. CDR3 nucleotide sequence: TGTGCCAGCACCTCACACGTGAACACTGAAGCTTTCTTT.

J is TRBJ1-2 and V is TRBV5-1; D gene uncertain. Trimming took off 4 bases at V and 2 bases at J, with 12 bases between the two ends. The germline gives CDR1 SGHRS, CDR2 YFSETQ. The CDR3 runs 14 residues. CDR3 loop: CASSPSLVNYGYTF. CDR3 in DNA: TGCGCCAGCAGCCCGAGCTTGGTCAACTATGGCTACACCTTC.

This clonotype was picked up a small number of times. The genes are TRBV12-3 or TRBV12-4 and TRBJ2-7, with D hard to call. V lost 2 bases and J lost 7, with 15 bases in between. CDR3 length: 14 amino acids. CDR3 nucleotides: TGTGCCAGCAGTTTATTGTTCGGCAGGAATGAGCAGTACTTC. Translation gives CASSLLFGRNEQYF.

The V call is TRBV12-3 or TRBV12-4, the J call TRBJ1-5, with 9 bases lining up with TRBD1. This CDR3 comprises 16 residues. V lost 0 bases to trimming and J lost 0 bases; unmatched junction nucleotides: 0. The CDR3 is CASSLAGQGSNQPQHF. CDR3 DNA sequence: TGTGCCAGCAGTTTAGCGGGACAGGGTAGCAATCAGCCCCAGCATTTT.

This clonotype was seen a single time. The V gene is TRBV15, the J gene TRBJ2-6; tentative D call: TRBD2 (6 bases). The V end lost 1 base, the J end lost 2 bases, and 9 bases lay between the germline ends. This CDR3 is built from 16 residues. Germline CDR1 is LNHNV and CDR2 is YYDKDF (reference sequence). CDR3: CATSRVGGTGANVLTF. The DNA of the CDR3 is TGTGCCACCAGCAGAGTCGGAGGGACTGGGGCCAACGTCCTGACTTTC.

V is TRBV10-3 and J is TRBJ1-2; D unresolved. The CDR3 is 15 amino acids. Germline CDR1 ENHRY, CDR2 SYGVKD. Deletions cut 6 bases from V and 3 bases from J, with 17 bases between. This CDR3 is CAIRLALRGDYGYTF. Here the CDR3 DNA reads TGTGCCATCAGGCTCGCCCTTCGGGGTGACTATGGCTACACCTTC.

The sample holds a few counts of this clonotype. The chain carries TRBV7-2 and TRBJ2-7, with D possibly being TRBD2 (6 bases). The CDR3 is made up of 15 amino acids. V lost 0 bases, J lost 1 base, and 10 bases lay in between. In germline, CDR1 is SGHTA, CDR2 FQGNSA. This CDR3 is CASSLAAGRSYEQYF. In DNA form, the CDR3 reads TGTGCCAGCAGCTTAGCGGCAGGGAGGTCCTACGAGCAGTACTTC.

As regards this clonotype: The junction shows a germline mismatch at one end, possibly a read error. The rearrangement uses TRBV7-9 and TRBJ1-1; tentatively, D is TRBD1 (6 bases). Germline V lookup: CDR1 SEHNR, CDR2 FQNEAQ (reference sequence). This CDR3 contains 15 residues. DNA of the CDR3: TGTGCCAGCAGCTTAAGGAGGGGGTTGAACGCTGAAGCTTTCTTT. As protein: CASSLRRGLNAEAFF.

The genes are TRBV7-9 and TRBJ1-4; TRBD1 is a possible D gene (6 bases). CDR1 is SEHNR and CDR2 is FQNEAQ in the germline V gene (reference sequence). Trimming took 8 bases from V and 7 from J, leaving 23 bases between them. CDR3 length: 16 residues. This chain's CDR3 is CASRAAGEFWGEKLFF. The CDR3 DNA sequence: TGTGCCAGCCGTGCGGCAGGGGAATTTTGGGGTGAAAAACTGTTTTTT.